One TCR beta chain is described in this entry. The data were obtained in a study of cytomegalovirus exposure and HLA in healthy donors. V dropped 4 bases and J dropped 7 bases, with 10 bases sitting between them. This CDR3 spans 12 amino acids. Germline V gene sequence: CDR1 MGHDK, CDR2 SYGVNS. The PCR ran on 60 Vbeta and 13 Jbeta primers. The assay was immunoSEQ multiplex PCR, and TCRdb's table has in-frame clones only and misses some. The data contain around 130,000 clones, 74% of them seen just once; the ten biggest clones take up around 5.5%. The source material was PBMCs. This chain joins TRBV25-1 and TRBJ2-5; D is uncertain. The receptor's source is a woman aged 45 to 65 in good health and CMV-seropositive. This CDR3 is CASSGLVGTQYF. CDR3 nucleotides: TGTGCCAGCAGTGGACTGGTGGGGACCCAGTACTTC.